In its sample, the clone carrying this T cell receptor beta chain was seen many times. Its antigen is not identified. This entry belongs to a study of T-cell reconstitution after alpha-beta-depleted transplantation in children. General study findings and limits: At day 60, the high TCRbeta diversity found in some patients originated from recipient T cells and thymic progenitors that had survived. T-cell counts and diversity at one year following transplant were attributed mainly to newly produced T cells. About two months after transplant, alpha-beta T cells reportedly came from several hundred expanded graft clones.

CDR1 and CDR2 (germline): DFQATT, SNEGSKA (reference sequence). V was pared by 0 bases and J by 4 bases, with 13 bases between. The CDR3 is 14 residues long. Unique molecular identifiers were used to barcode this TCRbeta library. TCRdb redid the calling of the PCR reads with MiXCR, one entry per CDR3 protein. The repertoire includes roughly 120,000 distinct CDR3 sequences, roughly 23% of them detected once, and roughly a tenth sits in the top ten. This rearrangement joins TRBV20-1 to TRBJ2-7; possible D gene TRBD1, 5 bases. The TCR comes from a male patient aged 2 to 9 who had a stem cell transplant for chronic granulomatous disease, so the T cells may come from the graft donor. Sequencing was performed on PBMCs, mostly from graft donor cells, taken 180 days after TCRalphabeta/CD19-depleted stem cell transplant. CDR3 DNA sequence: TGCAGTGCTAGAGAAGGCAGGGCGCCATACGAGCAGTACTTC. It is translated as CSAREGRAPYEQYF.